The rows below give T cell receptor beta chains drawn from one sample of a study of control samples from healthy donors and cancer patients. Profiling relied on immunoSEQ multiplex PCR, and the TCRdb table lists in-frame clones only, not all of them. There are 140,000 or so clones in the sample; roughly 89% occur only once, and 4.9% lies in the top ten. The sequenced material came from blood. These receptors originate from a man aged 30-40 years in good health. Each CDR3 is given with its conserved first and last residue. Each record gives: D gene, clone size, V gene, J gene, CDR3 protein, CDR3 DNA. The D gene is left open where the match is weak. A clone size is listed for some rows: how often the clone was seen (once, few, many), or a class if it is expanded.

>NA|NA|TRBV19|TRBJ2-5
CASSEWGRETQYF
TGTGCCAGTAGTGAGTGGGGTAGAGAGACCCAGTACTTC
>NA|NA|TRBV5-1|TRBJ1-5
CASSVHGGSNQPQHF
TGCGCCAGCAGCGTACACGGGGGGAGCAATCAGCCCCAGCATTTT
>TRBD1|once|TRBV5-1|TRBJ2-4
CASRPNSGTGLAKNIQYF
TGCGCCAGCAGGCCAAACTCCGGGACAGGGCTAGCCAAAAACATTCAGTACTTC
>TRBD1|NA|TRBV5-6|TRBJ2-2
CASSKDRTNTGELFF
TGTGCCAGCAGCAAGGACAGGACGAACACCGGGGAGCTGTTTTTT
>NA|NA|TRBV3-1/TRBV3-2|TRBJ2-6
CVPAEDSEPSGANVLTF
TGTGTCCCGGCTGAGGACAGCGAACCATCTGGGGCCAACGTCCTGACTTTC
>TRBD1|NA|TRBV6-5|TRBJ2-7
CASNTGTDYYEQYF
TGTGCCAGCAATACCGGGACAGATTACTACGAGCAGTACTTC
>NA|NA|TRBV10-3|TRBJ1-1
CAIRGTQGPEAFF
TGTGCCATCAGAGGGACGCAAGGCCCTGAAGCTTTCTTT
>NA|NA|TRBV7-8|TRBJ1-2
CASSLGRHTPVDSRRNYGYTF
TGTGCCAGCAGCTTAGGTCGTCATACTCCCGTGGACTCACGACGAAACTATGGCTACACCTTC
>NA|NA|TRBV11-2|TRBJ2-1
CASSLDGGPYNEQFF
TGTGCCAGCAGCTTAGATGGGGGGCCCTACAATGAGCAGTTCTTC
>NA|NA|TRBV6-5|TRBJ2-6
CATDFSGANVLTF
TGTGCTACCGACTTTTCAGGGGCCAACGTCCTGACTTTC
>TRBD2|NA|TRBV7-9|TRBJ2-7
CASSLGLAGDHEQYF
TGTGCCAGCAGCTTGGGACTAGCGGGAGACCACGAGCAGTACTTC
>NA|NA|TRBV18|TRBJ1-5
CASSPTGNQPQHF
TGTGCCAGCTCACCTACAGGGAATCAGCCCCAGCATTTT
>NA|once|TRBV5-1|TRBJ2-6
CASSPSVGGAGANVLTF
TGCGCCAGCAGCCCATCGGTCGGGGGAGCGGGGGCCAACGTCCTGACTTTC
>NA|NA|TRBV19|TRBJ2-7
CASSTFPADEQYF
TGTGCCAGTAGCACCTTCCCCGCCGACGAGCAGTACTTC
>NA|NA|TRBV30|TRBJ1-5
CAWSVGTTDQPQHF
TGTGCCTGGAGTGTAGGGACAACCGATCAGCCCCAGCATTTT
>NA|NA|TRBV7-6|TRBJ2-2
CASSPPRQGSPPIRLFF
TGTGCCAGCAGCCCGCCGCGCCAGGGGAGCCCACCCATTCGGCTGTTTTTT
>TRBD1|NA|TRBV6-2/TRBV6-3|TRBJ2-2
CASSPSPGQALYYTGELFF
TGTGCCAGCAGCCCGAGCCCCGGACAGGCCCTGTACTACACCGGGGAGCTGTTTTTT
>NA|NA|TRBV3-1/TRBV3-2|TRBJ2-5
CASSQDRESQGTQYF
TGTGCCAGCAGCCAAGATAGGGAGAGCCAAGGGACCCAGTACTTC
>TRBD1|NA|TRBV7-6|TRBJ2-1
CASSLGLRGQNEQFF
TGTGCCAGCAGCTTAGGTCTCAGGGGGCAGAATGAGCAGTTCTTC
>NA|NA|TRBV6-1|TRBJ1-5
CASSAPTRVAGQPQHF
TGTGCCAGCAGTGCCCCGACGAGGGTAGCGGGGCAGCCCCAGCATTTT
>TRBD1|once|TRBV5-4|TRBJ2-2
CASSFYSGGAGTGELFF
TGTGCCAGCAGCTTCTACTCAGGGGGCGCTGGGACCGGGGAGCTGTTTTTT
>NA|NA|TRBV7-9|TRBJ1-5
CASTEGVSQPQHF
TGTGCCAGCACCGAGGGGGTGAGTCAGCCCCAGCATTTT
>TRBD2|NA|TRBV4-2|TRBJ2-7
CASSPLRGTSGGASYEQYF
TGTGCCAGCAGCCCACTCAGGGGGACTAGCGGGGGGGCTTCCTACGAGCAGTACTTC
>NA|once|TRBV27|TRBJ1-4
CASRVGEKLFF
TGTGCCAGCAGGGTAGGGGAAAAACTGTTTTTT
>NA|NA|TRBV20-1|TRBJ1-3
CSASPGNTIYF
TGCAGTGCTAGTCCCGGAAACACCATATATTTT
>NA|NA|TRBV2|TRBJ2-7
CASSVGRSYEQYF
TGTGCCAGCAGTGTAGGCAGATCCTACGAGCAGTACTTC
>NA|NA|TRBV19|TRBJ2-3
CASSILTAKSTDTQYF
TGTGCCAGTAGTATCTTGACCGCGAAAAGCACAGATACGCAGTATTTT
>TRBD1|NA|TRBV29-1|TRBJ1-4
CSVRTGTNEKLFF
TGCAGCGTCAGGACAGGGACTAATGAAAAACTGTTTTTT
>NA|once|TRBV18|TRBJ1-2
CASSPDRSYGYTF
TGTGCCAGCTCGCCCGACAGAAGCTATGGCTACACCTTC
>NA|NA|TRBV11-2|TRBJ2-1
CASSSLTNHRGTYNEQFF
TGTGCCAGCAGCTCACTAACGAACCACCGGGGGACCTACAATGAGCAGTTCTTC
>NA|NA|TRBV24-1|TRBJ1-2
CATSGRGLLGYTF
TGTGCCACCAGTGGTCGGGGTCTTCTCGGCTACACCTTC
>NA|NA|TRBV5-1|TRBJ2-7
CASSLEGGWLAQDEQYF
TGCGCCAGCAGCTTGGAAGGGGGCTGGCTAGCGCAGGACGAGCAGTACTTC
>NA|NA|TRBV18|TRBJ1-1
CASSPSGTVGTTEAFF
TGTGCCAGCTCGCCCTCCGGGACGGTCGGGACCACTGAAGCTTTCTTT
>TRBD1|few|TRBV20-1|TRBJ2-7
CSASRDSRSYEQYF
TGCAGTGCTAGTCGGGACAGTCGGAGCTACGAGCAGTACTTC
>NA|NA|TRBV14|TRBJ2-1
CASALHNEQFF
TGTGCCAGCGCCCTACACAATGAGCAGTTCTTC
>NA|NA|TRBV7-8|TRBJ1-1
CASSLRLMTEAFF
TGTGCCAGCAGCTTAAGGTTGATGACTGAAGCTTTCTTT
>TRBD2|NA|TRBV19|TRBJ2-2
CATRAMGGAGELFF
TGTGCCACTAGAGCGATGGGAGGGGCCGGGGAGCTGTTTTTT
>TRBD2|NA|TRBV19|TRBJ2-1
CASRTSPSGGLAGGRNEQFF
TGTGCCAGTAGGACTTCGCCGTCAGGGGGGCTAGCGGGAGGGAGGAATGAGCAGTTCTTC
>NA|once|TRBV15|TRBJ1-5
CATSSDGYSNQPQHF
TGTGCCACCAGCAGTGATGGCTATAGCAATCAGCCCCAGCATTTT
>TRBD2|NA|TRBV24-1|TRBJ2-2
CATSRGAGVRTGELFF
TGTGCCACCAGTAGAGGAGCGGGAGTGAGAACCGGGGAGCTGTTTTTT
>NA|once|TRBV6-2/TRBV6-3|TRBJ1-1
CASSYGAGKTEAFF
TGTGCCAGCAGTTACGGTGCAGGGAAGACTGAAGCTTTCTTT
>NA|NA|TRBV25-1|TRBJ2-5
CAGPPPRGTQYF
TGTGCCGGGCCACCGCCTCGGGGGACCCAGTACTTC